Sequencing of this T cell receptor (beta chain) was carried out in a study of CD8 T cells in Susac syndrome. Study overall: Of the sequenced Susac syndrome patients, more than 5 had active disease and roughly eight were in remission. Study outcomes and limitations: Susac-specific public clones found in total CD8+ repertoires numbered around 16, and those in CD8+ TEMRA repertoires numbered several.

After extraction with the RNeasy kit, 0.5 to 1 ug of the RNA was reverse transcribed using random hexamers. TCRdb used MiXCR to reprocess the immunoSEQ multiplex PCR reads, holding one entry per CDR3 protein. The sample contains 150,000 to 200,000 distinct CDR3 sequences, 95% of which appear only once. About this clonotype: Its antigen is unknown.

Negative isolation yielded CD8+ and CD4+ T cells; FACS enriched TEMRA cells. The source material was CD8+ T cells from PBMCs. This clonotype was obtained from a human donor with Susac syndrome.

The CDR3 spells CASSWAPADEQYF. In nucleotides, the CDR3 is TGTGCCAGCAGCTGGGCCCCCGCGGACGAGCAGTACTTC. The chain recombines TRBV12-3 or TRBV12-4 with TRBJ2-7; D not certain. The CDR3 has 13 amino acids. The ends were cut back, 6 bases at V and 5 bases at J, with 14 bases in the middle.